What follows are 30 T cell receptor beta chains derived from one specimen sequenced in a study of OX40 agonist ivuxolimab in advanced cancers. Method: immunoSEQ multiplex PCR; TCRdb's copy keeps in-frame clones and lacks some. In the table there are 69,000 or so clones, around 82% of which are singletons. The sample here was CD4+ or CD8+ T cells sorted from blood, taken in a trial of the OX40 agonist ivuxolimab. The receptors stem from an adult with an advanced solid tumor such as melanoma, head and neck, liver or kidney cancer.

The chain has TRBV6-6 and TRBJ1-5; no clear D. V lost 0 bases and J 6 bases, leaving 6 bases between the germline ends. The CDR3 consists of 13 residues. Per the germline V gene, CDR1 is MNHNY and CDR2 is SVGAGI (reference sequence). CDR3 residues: CASSYSEGQPQHF. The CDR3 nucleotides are TGTGCCAGCAGTTACTCAGAGGGTCAGCCCCAGCATTTT.

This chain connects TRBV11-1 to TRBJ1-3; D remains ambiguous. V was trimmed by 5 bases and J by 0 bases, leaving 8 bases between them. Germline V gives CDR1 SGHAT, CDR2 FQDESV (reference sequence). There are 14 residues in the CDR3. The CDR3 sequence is CASSAADSGNTIYF. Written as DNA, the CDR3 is TGTGCCAGCAGCGCGGCAGACTCTGGAAACACCATATATTTT.

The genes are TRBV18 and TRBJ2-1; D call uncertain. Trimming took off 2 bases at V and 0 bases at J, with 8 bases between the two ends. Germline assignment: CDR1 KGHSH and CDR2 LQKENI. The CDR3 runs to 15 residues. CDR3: CASSPDQSSYNEQFF. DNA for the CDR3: TGTGCCAGCTCACCAGACCAGAGCTCCTACAATGAGCAGTTCTTC.

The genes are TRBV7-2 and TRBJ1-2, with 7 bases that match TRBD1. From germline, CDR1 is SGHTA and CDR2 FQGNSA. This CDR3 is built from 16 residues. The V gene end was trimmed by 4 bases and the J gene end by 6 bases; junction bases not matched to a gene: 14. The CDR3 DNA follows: TGTGCCAGCAGCTCTCTCCTGAGGGGGCCGGTGGATGGCTACACCTTC. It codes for CASSSLLRGPVDGYTF. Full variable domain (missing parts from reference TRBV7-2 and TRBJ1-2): GAGVSQSPSNKVTEKGKDVELRCDPISGHTALYWYRQSLGQGLEFLIYFQGNSAPDKSGLPSDRFSAERTGGSVSTLTIQRTQQEDSAVYLCASSSLLRGPVDGYTFGSGTRLTVV.

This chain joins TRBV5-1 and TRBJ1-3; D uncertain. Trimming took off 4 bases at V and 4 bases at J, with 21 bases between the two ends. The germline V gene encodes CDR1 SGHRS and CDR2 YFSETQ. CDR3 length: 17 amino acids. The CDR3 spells CASSQGPMANIGNTIYF. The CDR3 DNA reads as TGCGCCAGCAGCCAAGGACCCATGGCCAACATCGGAAACACCATATATTTT. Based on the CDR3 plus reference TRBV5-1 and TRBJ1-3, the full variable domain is KAGVTQTPRYLIKTRGQQVTLSCSPISGHRSVSWYQQTPGQGLQFLFEYFSETQRNKGNFPGRFSGRQFSNSRSEMNVSTLELGDSALYLCASSQGPMANIGNTIYFGEGSWLTVV.

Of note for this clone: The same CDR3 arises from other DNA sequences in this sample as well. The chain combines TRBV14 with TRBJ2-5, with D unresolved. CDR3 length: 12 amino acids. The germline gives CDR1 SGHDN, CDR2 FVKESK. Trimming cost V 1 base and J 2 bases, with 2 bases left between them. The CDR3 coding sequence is TGTGCCAGCAGCCAAGCACAAGAGACCCAGTACTTC. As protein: CASSQAQETQYF.

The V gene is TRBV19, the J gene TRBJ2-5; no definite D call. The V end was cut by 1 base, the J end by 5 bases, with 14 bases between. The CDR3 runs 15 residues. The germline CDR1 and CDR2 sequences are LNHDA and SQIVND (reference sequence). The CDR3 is CASSIVGHTLETQYF. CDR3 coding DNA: TGTGCCAGTAGTATAGTAGGGCACACGCTTGAGACCCAGTACTTC.

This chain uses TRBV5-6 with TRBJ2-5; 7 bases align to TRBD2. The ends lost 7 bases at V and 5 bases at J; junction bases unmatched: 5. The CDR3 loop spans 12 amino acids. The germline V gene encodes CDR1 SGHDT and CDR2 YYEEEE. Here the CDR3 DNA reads TGTGCCAGCCGGCGGGGGTGGGAGACCCAGTACTTC. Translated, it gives CASRRGWETQYF.

As DNA, the CDR3 is TGTGCCAGCAGCTTAGGGGACAGGGATCGACAGCCCCAGCATTTT. It specifies CASSLGDRDRQPQHF. The chain joins TRBV7-9 to TRBJ1-5; 9 bases line up with TRBD1. There are 15 residues in the CDR3. V shed 1 base, J shed 7 bases, and the junction held 5 bases outside the gene matches. The germline CDR1 and CDR2 sequences are SEHNR and FQNEAQ (reference sequence).

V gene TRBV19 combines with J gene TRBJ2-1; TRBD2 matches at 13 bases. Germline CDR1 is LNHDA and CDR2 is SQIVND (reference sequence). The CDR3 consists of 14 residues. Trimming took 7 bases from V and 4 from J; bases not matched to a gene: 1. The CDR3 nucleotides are TGTGCCAGTATGGGACTAGCGGGATACAATGAGCAGTTCTTC. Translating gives CASMGLAGYNEQFF.

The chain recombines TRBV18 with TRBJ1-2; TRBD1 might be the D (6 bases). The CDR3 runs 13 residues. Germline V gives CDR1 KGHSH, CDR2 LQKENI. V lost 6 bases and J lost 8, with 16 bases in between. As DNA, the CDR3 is TGTGCCAGCTCCGGGACACTAGAACGGGGCTACACCTTC. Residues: CASSGTLERGYTF.

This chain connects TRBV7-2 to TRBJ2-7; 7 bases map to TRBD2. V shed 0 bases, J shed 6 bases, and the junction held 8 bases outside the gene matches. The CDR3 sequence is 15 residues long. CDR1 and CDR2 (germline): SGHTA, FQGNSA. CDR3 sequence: CASSLARGTKREQYF. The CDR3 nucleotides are TGTGCCAGCAGCTTAGCCCGTGGGACTAAACGCGAGCAGTACTTC.

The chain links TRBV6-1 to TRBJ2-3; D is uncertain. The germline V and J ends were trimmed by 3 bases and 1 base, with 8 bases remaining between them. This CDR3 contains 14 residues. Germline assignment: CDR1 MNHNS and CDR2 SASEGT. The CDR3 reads CASSEMVGTDTQYF. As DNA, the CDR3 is TGTGCCAGCAGTGAGATGGTCGGCACAGATACGCAGTATTTT.

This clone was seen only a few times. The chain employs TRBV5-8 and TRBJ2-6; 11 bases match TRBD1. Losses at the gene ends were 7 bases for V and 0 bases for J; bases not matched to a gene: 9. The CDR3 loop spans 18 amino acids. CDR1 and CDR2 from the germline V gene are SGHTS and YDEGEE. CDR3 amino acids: CASFLPGQGGSGANVLTF. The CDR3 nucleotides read TGTGCCAGCTTTTTGCCGGGACAGGGGGGCTCTGGGGCCAACGTCCTGACTTTC. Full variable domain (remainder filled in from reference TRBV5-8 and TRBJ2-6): EAGVTQSPTHLIKTRGQQATLRCSPISGHTSVYWYQQALGLGLQFLLWYDEGEERNRGNFPPRFSGRQFPNYSSELNVNALELEDSALYLCASFLPGQGGSGANVLTFGAGSRLTVL.

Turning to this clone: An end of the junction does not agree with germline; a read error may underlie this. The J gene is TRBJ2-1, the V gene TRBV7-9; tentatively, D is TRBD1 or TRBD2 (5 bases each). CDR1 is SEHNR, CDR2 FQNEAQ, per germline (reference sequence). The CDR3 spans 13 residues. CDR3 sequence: CASSLERGVEQFF. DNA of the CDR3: TGTGCCAGCAGTTTAGAGAGGGGCGTTGAGCAGTTCTTC.

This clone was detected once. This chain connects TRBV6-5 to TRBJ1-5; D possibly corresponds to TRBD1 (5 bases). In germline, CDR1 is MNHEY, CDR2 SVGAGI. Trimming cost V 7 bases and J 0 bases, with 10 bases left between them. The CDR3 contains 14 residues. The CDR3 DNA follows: TGTGCCAGCATGGGGCACTATAGCAATCAGCCCCAGCATTTT. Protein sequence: CASMGHYSNQPQHF.

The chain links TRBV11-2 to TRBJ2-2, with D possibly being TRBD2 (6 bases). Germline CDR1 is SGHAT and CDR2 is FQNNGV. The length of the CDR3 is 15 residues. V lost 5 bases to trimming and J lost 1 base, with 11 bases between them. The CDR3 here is CASSPGVVNTGELFF. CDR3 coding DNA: TGTGCCAGCAGCCCGGGGGTGGTGAACACCGGGGAGCTGTTTTTT.

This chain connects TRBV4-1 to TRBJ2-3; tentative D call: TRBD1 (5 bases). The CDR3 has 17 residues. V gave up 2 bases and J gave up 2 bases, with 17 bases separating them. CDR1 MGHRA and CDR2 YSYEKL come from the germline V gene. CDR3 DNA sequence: TGCGCCAGCAGCCAACAAGCGTCTGGGGCAGACACAGATACGCAGTATTTT. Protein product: CASSQQASGADTDTQYF.

CDR3 amino acids: CASSLYQGDYGYTF. The CDR3 DNA is TGTGCCAGCAGTTTATATCAGGGAGACTATGGCTACACCTTC. The chain recombines TRBV28 with TRBJ1-2; weak D call: TRBD1 (5 bases). Looked up from germline, CDR1 is MDHEN and CDR2 is SYDVKM. V was pared by 1 base and J by 3 bases, with 9 bases between. The CDR3 runs to 14 residues.

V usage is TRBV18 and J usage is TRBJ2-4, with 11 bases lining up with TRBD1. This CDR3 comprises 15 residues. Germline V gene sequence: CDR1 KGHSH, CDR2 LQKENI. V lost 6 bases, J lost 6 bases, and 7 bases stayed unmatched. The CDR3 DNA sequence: TGTGCCAGCTCTTACACCGGGACAGGGGGAAACATTCAGTACTTC. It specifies CASSYTGTGGNIQYF.

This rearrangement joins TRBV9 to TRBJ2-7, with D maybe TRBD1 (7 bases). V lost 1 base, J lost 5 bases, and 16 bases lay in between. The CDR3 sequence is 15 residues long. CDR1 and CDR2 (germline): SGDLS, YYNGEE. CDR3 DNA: TGTGCCAGCAGCGTATCCCCAGGGGGGTCCCACGAGCAGTACTTC. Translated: CASSVSPGGSHEQYF.

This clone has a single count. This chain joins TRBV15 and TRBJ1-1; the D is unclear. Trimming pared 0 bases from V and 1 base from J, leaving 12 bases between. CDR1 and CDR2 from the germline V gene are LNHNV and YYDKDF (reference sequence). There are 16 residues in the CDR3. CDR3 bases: TGTGCCACCAGCAGAGATCTCCCAGGAGCGAACACTGAAGCTTTCTTT. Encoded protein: CATSRDLPGANTEAFF.

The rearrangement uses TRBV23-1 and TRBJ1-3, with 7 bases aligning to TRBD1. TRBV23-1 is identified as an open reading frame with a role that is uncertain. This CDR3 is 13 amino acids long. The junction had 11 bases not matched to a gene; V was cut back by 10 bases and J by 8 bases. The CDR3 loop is CANETGSTDTIYF. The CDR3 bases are TGCGCCAACGAGACAGGGTCTACGGACACCATATATTTT.

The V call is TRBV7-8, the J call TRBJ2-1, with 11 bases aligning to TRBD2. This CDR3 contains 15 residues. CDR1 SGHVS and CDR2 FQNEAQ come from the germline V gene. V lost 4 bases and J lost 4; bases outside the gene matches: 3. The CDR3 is CASSSRTSGYNEQFF. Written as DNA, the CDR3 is TGTGCCAGCAGCTCGCGGACTAGCGGGTACAATGAGCAGTTCTTC.

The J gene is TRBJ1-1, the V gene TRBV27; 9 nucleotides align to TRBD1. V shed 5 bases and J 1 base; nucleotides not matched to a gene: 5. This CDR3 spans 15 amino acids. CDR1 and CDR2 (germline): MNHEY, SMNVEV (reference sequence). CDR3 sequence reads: CASSRLTGGNTEAFF. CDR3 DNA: TGTGCCAGCAGTCGATTGACAGGGGGGAACACTGAAGCTTTCTTT.

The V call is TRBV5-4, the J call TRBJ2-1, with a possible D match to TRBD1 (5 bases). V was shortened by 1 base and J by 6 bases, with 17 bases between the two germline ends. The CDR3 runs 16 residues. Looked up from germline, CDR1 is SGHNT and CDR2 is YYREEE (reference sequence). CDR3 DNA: TGTGCCAGCAGCTTGAAAGGGGCGCCGGCTTCCAATGAGCAGTTCTTC. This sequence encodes CASSLKGAPASNEQFF.

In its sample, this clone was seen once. CDR3 residues: CASSLAPEADKAKNIQYF. CDR3 bases: TGCGCCAGCAGCTTGGCCCCGGAGGCTGACAAGGCCAAAAACATTCAGTACTTC. The chain couples TRBV5-1 to TRBJ2-4; TRBD2 might be the D (5 bases). Germline values: CDR1 SGHRS, CDR2 YFSETQ. This CDR3 has 18 residues. The V end lost 0 bases, the J end lost 1 base, and 17 bases lay between the germline ends.

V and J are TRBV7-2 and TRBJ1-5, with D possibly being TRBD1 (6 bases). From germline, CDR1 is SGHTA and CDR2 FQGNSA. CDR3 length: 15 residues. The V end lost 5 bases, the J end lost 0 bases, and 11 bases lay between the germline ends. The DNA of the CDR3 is TGTGCCAGCAGCATACAGGGCAGTAGCAATCAGCCCCAGCATTTT. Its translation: CASSIQGSSNQPQHF.

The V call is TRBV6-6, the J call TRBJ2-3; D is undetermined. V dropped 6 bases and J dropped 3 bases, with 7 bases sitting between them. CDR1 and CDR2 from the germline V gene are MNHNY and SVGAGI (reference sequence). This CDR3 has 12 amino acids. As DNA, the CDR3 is TGTGCCAGCAGGCGAAATACAGATACGCAGTATTTT. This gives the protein CASRRNTDTQYF.

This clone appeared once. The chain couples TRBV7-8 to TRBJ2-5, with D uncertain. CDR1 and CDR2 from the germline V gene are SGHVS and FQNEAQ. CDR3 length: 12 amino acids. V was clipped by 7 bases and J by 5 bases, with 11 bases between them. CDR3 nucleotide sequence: TGTGCCAGCACCCAGTACCGGGAGACCCAGTACTTC. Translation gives CASTQYRETQYF.